These 16 T cell receptor beta chains share one sample of origin, sequenced in a study of cytomegalovirus exposure and HLA in healthy donors. In the PCR, 60 Vbeta and 13 Jbeta primers were used. Using immunoSEQ multiplex PCR, the repertoire was profiled, and TCRdb retains in-frame clones only, with some absent. The repertoire consists of 110,000 to 150,000 clones, with about three quarters occurring once and the leading ten covering approximately 4%. Sequencing was carried out using PBMCs. The receptors originated from a male donor in good health and CMV-seronegative.

This chain links TRBV6-1 with TRBJ2-5; perhaps TRBD2 as D (5 bases). Trimming stripped 4 bases from V and 1 base from J, with 10 bases between. The CDR3 has 14 residues. Germline V gene lookup returns CDR1 MNHNS and CDR2 SASEGT. DNA of the CDR3: TGTGCCAGCAGTGGAGGGTTCTCCCAAGAGACCCAGTACTTC. It codes for CASSGGFSQETQYF.

V usage is TRBV11-2 and J usage is TRBJ1-1, with 7 positions matching TRBD1. Germline lookup yields CDR1 SGHAT and CDR2 FQNNGV. The J segment lost 1 base and the V segment lost 4 bases, leaving 3 bases of the junction unmatched. The CDR3 has 14 residues. The CDR3 DNA reads as TGTGCCAGCAGCTGGGGACAGCAGAACACTGAAGCTTTCTTT. It codes for CASSWGQQNTEAFF. Looking up the rest from reference TRBV11-2 and TRBJ1-1 gives the full variable domain: EAGVAQSPRYKIIEKRQSVAFWCNPISGHATLYWYQQILGQGPKLLIQFQNNGVVDDSQLPKDRFSAERLKGVDSTLKIQPAKLEDSAVYLCASSWGQQNTEAFFGQGTRLTVV.

This clone was picked up a small number of times. The chain couples TRBV6-5 to TRBJ1-3; the match to TRBD1 covers 8 bases. Germline lookup yields CDR1 MNHEY and CDR2 SVGAGI. With V trimmed by 2 bases and J by 4 bases, 7 bases remained unmatched. The CDR3 has 16 amino acids. CDR3 nucleotide sequence: TGTGCCAGCAGTTACAGGACAGGGACTACGGGAAACACCATATATTTT. It yields the protein CASSYRTGTTGNTIYF.

The CDR3 region has the DNA TGTGCCAGCAGACTACAGGGAACGGAAAAACTGTTTTTT. It is translated as CASRLQGTEKLFF. The rearrangement joins TRBV7-2 to TRBJ1-4; D is perhaps TRBD1 (6 bases). The CDR3 covers 13 residues. With 6 bases removed from V and 8 bases from J, the gap between germline ends came to 13 bases. Germline lookup yields CDR1 SGHTA and CDR2 FQGNSA.

This chain links TRBV5-1 with TRBJ2-1; 10 bases match TRBD1. The CDR3 is 16 residues long. Trimming took 3 bases from V and 7 from J; bases not matched to a gene: 10. Germline lookup yields CDR1 SGHRS and CDR2 YFSETQ. The CDR3 DNA follows: TGCGCCAGCAGCTCGCAGGGGACAGGGGTTTTGAATGAGCAGTTCTTC. Protein sequence: CASSSQGTGVLNEQFF.

The V gene is TRBV19, the J gene TRBJ1-5; 8 bases agree with TRBD1. This CDR3 has 19 residues. Germline CDR1 is LNHDA and CDR2 is SQIVND (reference sequence). V lost 3 bases to trimming and J lost 2 bases; unmatched junction nucleotides: 15. DNA of the CDR3: TGTGCCAGTAGTATGACTGAGAGTAGACAGGGGAAAGGCAATCAGCCCCAGCATTTT. It is translated as CASSMTESRQGKGNQPQHF.

This clone has a handful of counts. The V and J genes are TRBV11-2 and TRBJ1-1, with D possibly matching TRBD1 (6 bases). The V end was cut by 5 bases, the J end by 1 base, with 17 bases between. Looked up from germline, CDR1 is SGHAT and CDR2 is FQNNGV. There are 16 residues in the CDR3. The CDR3 coding sequence is TGTGCCAGCAGCCCGAATAGTAGGGGACAGAACACTGAAGCTTTCTTT. Protein product: CASSPNSRGQNTEAFF.

The chain carries TRBV25-1 and TRBJ2-7; no clear D. V lost 3 bases to trimming and J lost 7 bases, with 10 bases between them. CDR3 size: 12 residues. CDR1 MGHDK and CDR2 SYGVNS come from the germline V gene. The DNA for the CDR3 is TGTGCCAGCAGTGACCTTCGCCGGGAGCAGTACTTC. Its translation: CASSDLRREQYF.

This rearrangement joins TRBV13 to TRBJ2-3, with 7 nucleotides matching TRBD2. The length of the CDR3 is 17 residues. In germline, CDR1 is PRHDT, CDR2 FYEKMQ (reference sequence). The V segment lost 2 bases and the J segment 2 bases; nucleotides outside the gene matches: 10. CDR3 coding DNA: TGTGCCAGCAGCTTAACGTCAGGCGGGGGAACCACAGATACGCAGTATTTT. Residues: CASSLTSGGGTTDTQYF.

This sequence joins TRBV5-4 and TRBJ2-5; 12 nucleotides line up with TRBD1. With V trimmed by 0 bases and J by 5 bases, 11 bases remained unmatched. The CDR3 loop spans 18 amino acids. Germline V gene lookup returns CDR1 SGHNT and CDR2 YYREEE (reference sequence). CDR3 protein: CASSLGGQGAIRRETQYF. CDR3 coding DNA: TGTGCCAGCAGCTTGGGGGGACAGGGGGCAATAAGGAGGGAGACCCAGTACTTC.

The rearrangement uses TRBV5-4 and TRBJ2-3, with D perhaps TRBD2 (5 bases). The CDR3 spans 16 residues. Germline loops: CDR1 SGHNT, CDR2 YYREEE (reference sequence). The V end was cut by 0 bases, the J end by 0 bases, with 11 bases between. In DNA form, the CDR3 reads TGTGCCAGCAGCTTGGTTGGGAGTTGGAGCACAGATACGCAGTATTTT. This gives the protein CASSLVGSWSTDTQYF.

V usage is TRBV7-6 and J usage is TRBJ2-7; a possible D gene is TRBD1 (5 bases). The germline V gene encodes CDR1 SGHVS and CDR2 FNYEAQ. The ends were cut back, 5 bases at V and 5 bases at J, with 16 bases in the middle. This CDR3 spans 14 amino acids. The CDR3 sequence is CASSQEAGQDEQYF. For the CDR3, the DNA is TGTGCCAGCAGCCAAGAGGCAGGGCAGGACGAGCAGTACTTC. The full variable domain, rest sourced from reference TRBV7-6 and TRBJ2-7, is GAGVSQSPRYKVTKRGQDVALRCDPISGHVSLYWYRQALGQGPEFLTYFNYEAQQDKSGLPNDRFSAERPEGSISTLTIQRTEQRDSAMYRCASSQEAGQDEQYFGPGTRLTVT.

The chain employs TRBV6-5 and TRBJ2-3, with D tentatively TRBD1 (5 bases). Germline V gene sequence: CDR1 MNHEY, CDR2 SVGAGI. The CDR3 consists of 14 residues. With 6 bases removed from V and 0 bases from J, the gap between germline ends came to 10 bases. The CDR3 reads CASSTQDSTDTQYF. The DNA for the CDR3 is TGTGCCAGCAGCACACAGGACAGCACAGATACGCAGTATTTT.

This chain links TRBV10-3 with TRBJ2-3, with TRBD2 identical over 7 bases. This CDR3 has 15 amino acids. Germline CDR1 reads ENHRY; CDR2 reads SYGVKD. Trimming took 4 bases from V and 2 from J; bases not matched to a gene: 6. In DNA, the CDR3 is TGTGCCATCAGTGGTGAAGCGGGAACCACAGATACGCAGTATTTT. Translating it yields CAISGEAGTTDTQYF.

This sequence joins TRBV5-4 and TRBJ1-1; no firm D call. Trimming cost V 4 bases and J 0 bases, with 10 bases left between them. The CDR3 covers 14 residues. Germline V gene sequence: CDR1 SGHNT, CDR2 YYREEE (reference sequence). Here the CDR3 DNA reads TGTGCCAGCAGCACTATCGATTTGAACACTGAAGCTTTCTTT. Its translation is CASSTIDLNTEAFF.

The chain joins TRBV19 to TRBJ1-5; D is perhaps TRBD1 (6 bases). Trimming removed 3 bases from V and 6 bases from J, with 15 bases in between. The CDR3 covers 15 residues. Germline V gene lookup returns CDR1 LNHDA and CDR2 SQIVND (reference sequence). The CDR3 sequence: CASSMAQGRTQPQHF. The CDR3 bases are TGTGCCAGTAGTATGGCACAGGGTAGGACTCAGCCCCAGCATTTT.